Here is one T cell receptor beta chain with its context. These data are taken from a study of T cells after yellow fever vaccination. Trimming stripped 6 bases from V and 4 bases from J, with 21 bases between. CDR3 length: 15 residues. From germline, CDR1 is SQVTM and CDR2 ANQGSEA. TCRdb re-analysed the 5' RACE reads in MiXCR, keeping a single row per CDR3 protein. The table has about 350,000 distinct CDR3 sequences, roughly 7.5% seen once. The chain employs TRBV29-1 and TRBJ1-2; D is unresolved. This TCR derives from a man aged 18 to 29 who received the YFV17D yellow fever vaccine. Material: PBMCs, obtained around 45 days after the first yellow fever vaccination. The CDR3 is CSVDPPRRRSYGYTF. CDR3 in DNA: TGCAGCGTCGATCCCCCTCGGCGCCGCTCCTATGGCTACACCTTC.